This T cell receptor (beta chain) was identified in a study of T-cell reconstitution after alpha-beta-depleted transplantation in children. The CDR3 has 14 amino acids. V lost 6 bases and J 9 bases, leaving 21 bases between the germline ends. Molecular barcoding with unique molecular identifiers was used for the TCRbeta library. TCRdb redid the calling of the PCR reads with MiXCR, one entry per CDR3 protein. The table lists about 200,000 distinct CDR3 sequences, around 7% of them singletons, with less than 7% in the top ten. This clonotype was observed at least ten times. The clonotype originates from a boy aged 2 to 9 with acute lymphoblastic leukemia, due to receive a stem cell transplant. Source: PBMCs, taken before TCRalphabeta/CD19-depleted stem cell transplant. The chain has TRBV12-3 or TRBV12-4 and TRBJ2-7, with D tentatively TRBD2 (6 bases). CDR3 protein: CASSETGGSEGQYF. Here the CDR3 DNA reads TGTGCCAGCAGCGAAACAGGAGGGTCCGAGGGGCAGTACTTC.